This T cell receptor (beta chain) was obtained from a study of shared clonotypes between healthy human individuals. Naive CD8 populations comprised CD45RO-negative cells positively selected for CCR7, excluding terminally differentiated effector memory CD45RA+ cells. The length of the CDR3 is 12 residues. From germline, CDR1 is MNHNS and CDR2 SASEGT. The trim removed 4 bases at V and 5 bases at J, leaving 1 base unmatched. Data came from immunoSEQ multiplex PCR; TCRdb stores just in-frame clones and leaves some out. The data show about 700,000 clones, with around 92% seen just once and roughly 22% held by the top ten.

What was sequenced was naive CD8+ T cells sorted from blood. This clonotype originated in a man between 25 and 39 years old in good health. The rearrangement joins TRBV6-1 to TRBJ2-5; TRBD2 agrees at 7 bases. The CDR3 region is CASSGEGETQYF. The CDR3 region has the DNA TGTGCCAGCAGTGGGGAGGGGGAGACCCAGTACTTC.